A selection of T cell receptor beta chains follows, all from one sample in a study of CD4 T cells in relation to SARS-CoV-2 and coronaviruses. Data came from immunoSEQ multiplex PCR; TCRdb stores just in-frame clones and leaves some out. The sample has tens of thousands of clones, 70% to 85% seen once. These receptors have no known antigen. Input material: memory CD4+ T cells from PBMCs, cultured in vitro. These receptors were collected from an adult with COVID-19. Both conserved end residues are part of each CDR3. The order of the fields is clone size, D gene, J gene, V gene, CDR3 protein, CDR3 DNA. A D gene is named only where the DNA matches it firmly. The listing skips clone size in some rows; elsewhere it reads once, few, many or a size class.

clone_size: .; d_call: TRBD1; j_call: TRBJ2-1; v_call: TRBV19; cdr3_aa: CASEDWDRGRNEQFF; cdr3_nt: TGTGCCAGTGAAGACTGGGACAGGGGAAGAAATGAGCAGTTCTTC
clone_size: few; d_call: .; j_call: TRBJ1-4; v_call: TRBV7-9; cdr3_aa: CASSPQGATNEKLFF; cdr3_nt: TGTGCCAGCAGCCCCCAAGGGGCGACTAATGAAAAACTGTTTTTT
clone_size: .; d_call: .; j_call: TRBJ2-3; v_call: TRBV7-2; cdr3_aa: CASSFGGNPLTDTQYF; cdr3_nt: TGTGCCAGCAGCTTCGGCGGTAATCCTCTCACAGATACGCAGTATTTT
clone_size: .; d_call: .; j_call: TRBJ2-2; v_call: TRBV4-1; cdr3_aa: CASSQEVGQTGELFF; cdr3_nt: TGCGCCAGCAGCCAAGAAGTGGGGCAGACCGGGGAGCTGTTTTTT
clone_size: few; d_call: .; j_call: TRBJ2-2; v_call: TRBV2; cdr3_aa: CASSWDPGELFF; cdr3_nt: TGTGCCAGCAGTTGGGACCCCGGGGAGCTGTTTTTT
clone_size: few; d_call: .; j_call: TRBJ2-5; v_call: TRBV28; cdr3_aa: CAATDQETQYF; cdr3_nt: TGTGCAGCAACAGATCAAGAGACCCAGTACTTC
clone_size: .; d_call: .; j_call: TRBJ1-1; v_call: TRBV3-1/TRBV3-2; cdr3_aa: CASSRGRMNTEAFF; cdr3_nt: TGTGCCAGCAGTCGAGGCAGAATGAACACTGAAGCTTTCTTT
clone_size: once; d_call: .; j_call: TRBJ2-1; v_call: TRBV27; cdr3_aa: CASKFGYGEQFF; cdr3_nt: TGTGCCAGCAAGTTTGGTTATGGTGAGCAGTTCTTC
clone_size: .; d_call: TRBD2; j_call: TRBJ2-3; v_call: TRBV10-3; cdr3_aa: CAISLKTSGSIDTQYF; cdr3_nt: TGTGCCATCAGCCTCAAGACTAGCGGGAGCATAGATACGCAGTATTTT
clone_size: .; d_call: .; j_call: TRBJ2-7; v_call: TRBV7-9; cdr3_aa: CASSRFQGPHSYEQYF; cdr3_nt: TGTGCCAGCAGCCGCTTTCAGGGGCCACACTCCTACGAGCAGTACTTC
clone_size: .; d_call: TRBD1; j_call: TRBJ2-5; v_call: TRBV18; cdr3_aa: CASSPYQAADRFVETQYF; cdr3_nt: TGTGCCAGCTCACCATATCAGGCCGCGGACAGGTTTGTGGAGACCCAGTACTTC
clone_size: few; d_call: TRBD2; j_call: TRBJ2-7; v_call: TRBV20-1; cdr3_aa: CSASGGLANTYEQYF; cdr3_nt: TGCAGTGCTAGTGGCGGACTAGCGAATACCTACGAGCAGTACTTC
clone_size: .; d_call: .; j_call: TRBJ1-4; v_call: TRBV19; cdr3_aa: CASSISQGGGEKLFF; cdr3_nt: TGTGCCAGTAGTATCTCACAGGGCGGAGGTGAAAAACTGTTTTTT
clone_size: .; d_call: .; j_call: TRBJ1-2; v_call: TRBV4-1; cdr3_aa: CASSQDSRQGDGYTF; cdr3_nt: TGCGCCAGCAGCCAAGATTCGCGGCAGGGCGATGGCTACACCTTC
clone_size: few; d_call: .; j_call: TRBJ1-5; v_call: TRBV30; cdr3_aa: CAWSWAGAEVNQPQHF; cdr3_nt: TGTGCCTGGAGTTGGGCGGGGGCCGAGGTCAATCAGCCCCAGCATTTT
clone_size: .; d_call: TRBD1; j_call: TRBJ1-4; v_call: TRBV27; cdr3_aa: CASSRTGQLEKLFF; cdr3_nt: TGTGCCAGCAGCCGGACAGGCCAACTTGAAAAACTGTTTTTT
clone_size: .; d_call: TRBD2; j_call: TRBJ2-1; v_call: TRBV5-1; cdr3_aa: CASSLVSGGSYNEQFF; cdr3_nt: TGCGCCAGCAGCTTGGTTAGCGGGGGCTCCTACAATGAGCAGTTCTTC
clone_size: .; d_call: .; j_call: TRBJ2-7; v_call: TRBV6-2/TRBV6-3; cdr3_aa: CASSQQGAIYEQYF; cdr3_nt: TGTGCCAGCAGTCAACAGGGTGCAATCTACGAGCAGTACTTC
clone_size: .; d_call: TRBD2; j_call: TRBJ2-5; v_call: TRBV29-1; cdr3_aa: CSVESFPSGSETQYF; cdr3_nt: TGCAGCGTTGAAAGTTTCCCTAGCGGGAGTGAGACCCAGTACTTC
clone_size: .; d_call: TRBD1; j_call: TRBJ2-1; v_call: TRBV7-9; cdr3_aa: CASREKGTGTLNEQFF; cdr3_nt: TGTGCCAGCAGGGAAAAAGGGACAGGGACCCTCAATGAGCAGTTCTTC
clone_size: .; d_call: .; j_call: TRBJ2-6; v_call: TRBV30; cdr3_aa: CACTFTPGANVLTF; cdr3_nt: TGTGCCTGCACCTTCACCCCTGGGGCCAACGTCCTGACTTTC
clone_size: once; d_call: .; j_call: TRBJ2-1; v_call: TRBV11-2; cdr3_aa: CASSLIGSTYNEQFF; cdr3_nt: TGTGCCAGCAGCTTAATTGGTTCAACCTACAATGAGCAGTTCTTC
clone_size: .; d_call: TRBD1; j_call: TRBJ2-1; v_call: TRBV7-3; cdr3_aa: CASSSGQGLGDNEQFF; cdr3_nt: TGTGCCAGCAGCTCCGGACAGGGTTTAGGGGACAATGAGCAGTTCTTC
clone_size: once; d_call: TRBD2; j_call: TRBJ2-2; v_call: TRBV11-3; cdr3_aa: CASTVSGILGVTGELFF; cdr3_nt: TGTGCCAGCACCGTTAGCGGGATCCTTGGTGTCACCGGGGAGCTGTTTTTT
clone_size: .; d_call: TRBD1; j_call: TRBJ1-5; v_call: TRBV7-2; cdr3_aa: CASSLAGQSNQPQHF; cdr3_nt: TGTGCCAGCAGCTTAGCGGGACAGAGCAATCAGCCCCAGCATTTT
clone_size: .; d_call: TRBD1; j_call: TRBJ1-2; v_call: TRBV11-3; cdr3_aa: CASSPGQTNYGYTF; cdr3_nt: TGTGCCAGCAGCCCGGGACAGACAAACTATGGCTACACCTTC
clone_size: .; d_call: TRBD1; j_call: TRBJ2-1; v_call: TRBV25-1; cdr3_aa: CASSEPAGQGTYNEQFF; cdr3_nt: TGTGCCAGCAGTGAACCCGCCGGACAGGGGACCTACAATGAGCAGTTCTTC
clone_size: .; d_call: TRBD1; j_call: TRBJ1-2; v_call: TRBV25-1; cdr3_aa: CASRGTGGPYGYTF; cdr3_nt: TGTGCCAGCAGAGGCACAGGGGGACCCTATGGCTACACCTTC
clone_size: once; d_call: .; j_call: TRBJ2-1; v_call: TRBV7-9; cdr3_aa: CASSFTYNEQFF; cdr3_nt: TGTGCCAGCAGCTTTACCTACAATGAGCAGTTCTTC
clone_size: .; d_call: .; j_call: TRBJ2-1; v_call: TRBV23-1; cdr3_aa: CASSQRTESQGNNEQFF; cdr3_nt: TGCGCCAGCAGTCAACGCACTGAATCACAGGGTAACAATGAGCAGTTCTTC
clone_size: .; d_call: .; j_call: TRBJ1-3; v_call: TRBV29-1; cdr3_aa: CSVAPRLGNTIYF; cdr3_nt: TGCAGCGTTGCCCCCAGGCTCGGAAACACCATATATTTT
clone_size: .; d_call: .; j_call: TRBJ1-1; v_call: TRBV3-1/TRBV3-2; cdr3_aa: CASSPNRVTGSGTEAFF; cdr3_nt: TGTGCCAGCAGCCCAAATAGAGTAACAGGGTCTGGCACTGAAGCTTTCTTT
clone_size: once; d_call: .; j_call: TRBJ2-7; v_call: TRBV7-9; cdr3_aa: CASSLGVGGRPHEQYF; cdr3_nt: TGTGCCAGCAGCTTAGGAGTCGGCGGACGCCCCCACGAGCAGTACTTC
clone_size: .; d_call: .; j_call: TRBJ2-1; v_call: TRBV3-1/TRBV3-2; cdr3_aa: CASSQEDLAQFF; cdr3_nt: TGTGCCAGCAGCCAAGAAGACTTGGCGCAGTTCTTC
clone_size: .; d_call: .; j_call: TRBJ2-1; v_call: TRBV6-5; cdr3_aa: CASSRGLYNEQFF; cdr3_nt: TGTGCCAGCAGTCGGGGACTCTACAATGAGCAGTTCTTC
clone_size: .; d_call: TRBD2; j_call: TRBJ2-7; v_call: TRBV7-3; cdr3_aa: CASSARLAGVHEQYF; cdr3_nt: TGTGCCAGCAGCGCCAGACTAGCGGGAGTCCACGAGCAGTACTTC
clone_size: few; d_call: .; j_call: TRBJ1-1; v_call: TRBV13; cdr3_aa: CASSLVRTSNTEAFF; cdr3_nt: TGTGCCAGCAGCTTAGTAAGGACGTCGAACACTGAAGCTTTCTTT
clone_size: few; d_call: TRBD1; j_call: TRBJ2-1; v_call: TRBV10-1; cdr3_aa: CASSPAGQGNNEQFF; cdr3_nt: TGCGCCAGCTCCCCCGCGGGACAGGGAAACAATGAGCAGTTCTTC
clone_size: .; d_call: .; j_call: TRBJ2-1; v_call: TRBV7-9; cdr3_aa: CASSPLGGGSYNEQFF; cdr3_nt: TGTGCCAGCAGCCCGCTAGGAGGGGGTTCCTACAATGAGCAGTTCTTC
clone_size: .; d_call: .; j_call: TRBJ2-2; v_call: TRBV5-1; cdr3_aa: CASSTDSGTGELFF; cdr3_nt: TGCGCCAGCAGCACCGACAGCGGCACCGGGGAGCTGTTTTTT
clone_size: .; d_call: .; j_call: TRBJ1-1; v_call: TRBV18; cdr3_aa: CASSPRDSYTEAFF; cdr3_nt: TGTGCCAGCTCACCGCGCGACAGCTACACTGAAGCTTTCTTT
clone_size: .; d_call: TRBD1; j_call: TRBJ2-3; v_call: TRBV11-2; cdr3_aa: CASSENRGTDTQYF; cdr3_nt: TGTGCCAGCAGCGAGAACAGGGGAACAGATACGCAGTATTTT
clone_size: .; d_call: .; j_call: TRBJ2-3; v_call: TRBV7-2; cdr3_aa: CASSPLAQSTDTQYF; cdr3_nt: TGTGCCAGCAGCCCACTAGCCCAGAGCACAGATACGCAGTATTTT
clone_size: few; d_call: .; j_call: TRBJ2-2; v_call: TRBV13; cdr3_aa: CASSSRATGELFF; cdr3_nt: TGTGCCAGCAGCTCGAGGGCCACCGGGGAGCTGTTTTTT
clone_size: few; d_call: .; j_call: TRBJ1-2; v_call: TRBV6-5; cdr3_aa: CASRADRLLSYGYTF; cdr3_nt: TGTGCCAGCAGGGCGGACAGACTCTTGAGCTATGGCTACACCTTC
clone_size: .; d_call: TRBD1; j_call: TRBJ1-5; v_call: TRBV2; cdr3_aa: CASRAGTGSQPQHF; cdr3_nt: TGTGCCAGCAGGGCCGGGACAGGGAGCCAGCCCCAGCATTTT
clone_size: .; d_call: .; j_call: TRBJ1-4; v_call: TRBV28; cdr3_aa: CASSERTPPPTKLFF; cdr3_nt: TGTGCCAGCAGTGAAAGGACACCTCCACCAACAAAACTGTTTTTT
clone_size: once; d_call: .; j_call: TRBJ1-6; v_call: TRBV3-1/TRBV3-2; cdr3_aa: CASINFNPRERSSYNSPLHF; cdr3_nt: TGTGCCAGCATCAACTTTAACCCCAGGGAAAGGAGCTCCTATAATTCACCCCTCCACTTT
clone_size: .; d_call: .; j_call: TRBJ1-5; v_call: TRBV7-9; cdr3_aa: CASSIERDQPQHF; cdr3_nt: TGTGCCAGCAGCATTGAACGGGATCAGCCCCAGCATTTT
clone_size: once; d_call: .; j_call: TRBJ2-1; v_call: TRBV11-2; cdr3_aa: CAGWSRLNNEQFF; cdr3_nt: TGTGCCGGCTGGAGTAGGCTCAACAATGAGCAGTTCTTC
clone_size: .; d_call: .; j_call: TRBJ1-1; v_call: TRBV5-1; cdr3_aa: CASSSSAPNSPLYTEAFF; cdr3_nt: TGCGCCAGCAGTTCTTCCGCCCCCAATTCGCCCCTGTACACTGAAGCTTTCTTT
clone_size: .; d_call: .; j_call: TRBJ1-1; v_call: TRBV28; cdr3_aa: CASSLSSRYEAFF; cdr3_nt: TGTGCCAGCAGTTTATCATCGAGATATGAAGCTTTCTTT
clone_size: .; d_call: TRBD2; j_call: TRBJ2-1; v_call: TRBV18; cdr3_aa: CASSRTSGSNNEQFF; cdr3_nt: TGTGCCAGCTCCCGGACTAGCGGGAGTAACAATGAGCAGTTCTTC
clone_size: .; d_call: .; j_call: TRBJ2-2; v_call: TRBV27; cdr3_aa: CASSLRVGSTGELFF; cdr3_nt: TGTGCCAGCAGTTTAAGGGTAGGGAGCACCGGGGAGCTGTTTTTT
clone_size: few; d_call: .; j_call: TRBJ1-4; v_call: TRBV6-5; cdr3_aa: CASRTISTNEKLFF; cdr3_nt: TGTGCCAGCAGAACGATATCAACTAATGAAAAACTGTTTTTT
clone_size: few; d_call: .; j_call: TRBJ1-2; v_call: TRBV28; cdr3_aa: CASSYQGYGYTF; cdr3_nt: TGTGCCAGCAGTTACCAGGGGTACGGCTACACCTTC
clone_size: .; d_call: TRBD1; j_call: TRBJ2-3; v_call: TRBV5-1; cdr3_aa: CASSPGTGLGNTQYF; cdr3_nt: TGCGCCAGCAGCCCAGGGACAGGGCTTGGGAATACGCAGTATTTT
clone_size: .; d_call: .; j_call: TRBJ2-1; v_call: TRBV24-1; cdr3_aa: CATSEPSRGANEQFF; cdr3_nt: TGTGCCACCAGTGAGCCGTCACGGGGAGCCAATGAGCAGTTCTTC
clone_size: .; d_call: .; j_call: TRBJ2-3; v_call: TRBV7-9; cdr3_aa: CASSPSGGTDTQYF; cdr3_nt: TGTGCCAGCAGCCCAAGCGGCGGCACAGATACGCAGTATTTT